This paragraph reports one T cell receptor (beta chain). The antigen remains undetermined. This sample is part of a study of response to subunit inactivated influenza vaccine. Regarding the study as a whole: Each seasonal flu vaccination may recruit only limited new T cells, authors suggested.

The CDR3 has 18 residues. Trimming took 4 bases from V and 5 from J; bases not matched to a gene: 13. Per germline, CDR1 DFQATT and CDR2 SNEGSKA (reference sequence). MiXCR, run by TCRdb on the RT-PCR reads, gives a single entry per CDR3 protein. The repertoire has hundreds of thousands of distinct CDR3 sequences, 15% to 17% of them found once; the top ten carry approximately 10%. The TCR was taken from a man aged 45-65 years who received an inactivated influenza vaccine. The chain employs TRBV20-1 and TRBJ2-5; 16 nucleotides line up with TRBD2. Sequencing was performed on PBMCs from blood, taken roughly 12 days after vaccination. The CDR3 coding sequence is TGCAGTGCTAAGGGGTCCGGGACTAGCGGGAGGGCCGGGGAGACCCAGTACTTC. Translated: CSAKGSGTSGRAGETQYF.